The 8 T cell receptor beta chains below were found in one sample sequenced in a study of OX40 agonist ivuxolimab in advanced cancers. Repertoires were generated with immunoSEQ multiplex PCR, while TCRdb's copy carries only in-frame clones and drops some. In the table there are fewer than 200,000 clones, roughly 94% of which are singletons. Sequences were derived from CD4+ or CD8+ T cells sorted from blood, sampled in a trial of the OX40 agonist ivuxolimab. The receptors shown here come from an adult with an advanced solid tumor such as melanoma, head and neck, liver or kidney cancer.

The chain recombines TRBV7-2 with TRBJ1-5; D remains unclear. The CDR3 loop spans 18 amino acids. Germline lookup yields CDR1 SGHTA and CDR2 FQGNSA. Trimming shortened V by 5 bases and J by 4 bases, and 24 bases separated the two germline ends. CDR3 nucleotides: TGTGCCAGCAGCCCAAGGCCTATGGACCCTCGGCAGAATCAGCCCCAGCATTTT. Translating gives CASSPRPMDPRQNQPQHF.

The chain couples TRBV28 to TRBJ1-2, with D possibly TRBD1 on 5 matching bases. Trimming removed 2 bases at V and 1 base at J, with 8 bases between. The CDR3 has 14 amino acids. Germline V gene sequence: CDR1 MDHEN, CDR2 SYDVKM. The CDR3 sequence is CASSLGQGNYGYTF. CDR3 DNA sequence: TGTGCCAGCAGTTTAGGTCAGGGTAACTATGGCTACACCTTC.

The chain has TRBV9 and TRBJ2-2; TRBD1 agrees at 7 bases. There are 14 residues in the CDR3. After removal of 0 bases from V and 9 bases from J, the junction contained 5 bases not matched to a gene. The germline V gene encodes CDR1 SGDLS and CDR2 YYNGEE. The CDR3 DNA reads TGTGCCAGCAGCGTAGACCAGGGGGTCCGGGAGCTGTTTTTT. It yields the protein CASSVDQGVRELFF.

The rearrangement links TRBV27 to TRBJ2-2; tentatively, D is TRBD2 (6 bases). The CDR3 loop spans 18 amino acids. In germline, CDR1 is MNHEY, CDR2 SMNVEV (reference sequence). Trimming removed 2 bases from V and 5 bases from J, with 21 bases in between. CDR3 in amino acids: CASSLKPPWREQTGELFF. In DNA, the CDR3 is TGTGCCAGCAGTTTAAAACCACCCTGGCGGGAACAGACCGGGGAGCTGTTTTTT.

The rearrangement joins TRBV29-1 to TRBJ1-5; D possibly corresponds to TRBD1 (6 bases). Germline CDR1 is SQVTM and CDR2 is ANQGSEA. The CDR3 length is 13 residues. V lost 4 bases, J lost 3 bases, and 10 bases lay in between. The CDR3 protein is CSVGWDINQPQHF. Written as DNA, the CDR3 is TGCAGCGTTGGGTGGGACATCAATCAGCCCCAGCATTTT.

The CDR3 region is CASSLLHPGQGGEKLFF. For the CDR3, the DNA is TGTGCCAGCAGCTTGCTTCACCCGGGACAGGGAGGTGAAAAACTGTTTTTT. V gene TRBV7-3 combines with J gene TRBJ1-4; the match to TRBD1 covers 9 bases. The junction had 12 bases not matched to a gene; V was cut back by 3 bases and J by 7 bases. The CDR3 runs 17 residues. Germline-derived CDR1 and CDR2 are SGHTA and FQGTGA. The variable domain in full, with the rest retrieved from reference TRBV7-3 and TRBJ1-4, is GAGVSQTPSNKVTEKGKYVELRCDPISGHTALYWYRQSLGQGPEFLIYFQGTGAADDSGLPNDRFFAVRPEGSVSTLKIQRTERGDSAVYLCASSLLHPGQGGEKLFFGSGTQLSVL.

V and J are TRBV5-4 and TRBJ2-5; TRBD2 matches at 11 bases. This CDR3 is built from 15 residues. Germline lookup yields CDR1 SGHNT and CDR2 YYREEE (reference sequence). Trimming at V came to 4 bases and at J to 1 base, leaving 3 bases not matched to a gene. CDR3 in amino acids: CASSATSGVQETQYF. The CDR3 DNA sequence: TGTGCCAGCAGCGCGACTAGCGGGGTCCAAGAGACCCAGTACTTC.

The chain combines TRBV28 with TRBJ1-1; perhaps TRBD1 as D (6 bases). CDR1 and CDR2 (germline): MDHEN, SYDVKM. Trimming removed 2 bases at V and 1 base at J, with 11 bases between. The CDR3 has 15 residues. CDR3 loop: CASSLEGGGNTEAFF. As DNA, the CDR3 is TGTGCCAGCAGTTTAGAAGGGGGGGGGAACACTGAAGCTTTCTTT.